The 6 T cell receptor beta chains reported below all come from one sample, sequenced in a study of siplizumab effects on memory and regulatory T cells (dated by TCRdb to 2018 to 2020). The library was obtained by the immunoSEQ multiplex PCR assay. TCRdb carries this immuneACCESS record with in-frame sequences only. Its versions omit some clonotypes, under half of them owing to an unresolved V gene in the studies checked, with the rest unexplained. The sample table contains some 120,000 clones; only one count was recorded for roughly 94% of them. Jointly, the top ten make up roughly 1.7% of the sample. What was sequenced was non-Treg CD4+ T cells sorted from blood. The cell subset or site label, as the study defines it: FACS-sorted unstimulated CD4+ non-regulatory T cells. These receptors all stem from a human donor in good health.

Regarding this clone: The identical CDR3 is also encoded by other nucleotide sequences in the sample. This chain links TRBV7-2 with TRBJ2-7; D not certain. The CDR3 is 11 residues long. The germline gives CDR1 SGHTA, CDR2 FQGNSA. Trimming cost V 5 bases and J 4 bases, with 6 bases left between them. DNA of the CDR3: TGTGCCAGCAGCCTAAATTACGAGCAGTACTTC. This sequence encodes CASSLNYEQYF.

This sequence joins TRBV2 and TRBJ2-7; 12 bases line up with TRBD2. This CDR3 is 15 amino acids long. V was clipped by 3 bases and J by 6 bases; unmatched bases: 6. From germline, CDR1 is SNHLY and CDR2 FYNNEI. CDR3 protein: CASSESTSGSVEQYF. As DNA, the CDR3 is TGTGCCAGCAGTGAGTCGACTAGCGGGAGTGTCGAGCAGTACTTC.

The chain is built from TRBV7-2 and TRBJ2-7; D uncertain. CDR1 and CDR2 (germline): SGHTA, FQGNSA. V dropped 0 bases and J dropped 7 bases, with 13 bases sitting between them. There are 14 residues in the CDR3. The chain's CDR3 is CASSLAPRAGEQYF. The CDR3 DNA sequence: TGTGCCAGCAGCTTAGCGCCAAGGGCCGGGGAGCAGTACTTC.

V and J are TRBV5-4 and TRBJ1-1; 9 positions match TRBD1. V shed 4 bases and J 5 bases; nucleotides not matched to a gene: 6. Germline lookup yields CDR1 SGHNT and CDR2 YYREEE (reference sequence). The CDR3 has 14 amino acids. The CDR3 protein is CASSRQGDGTEAFF. The CDR3 nucleotides read TGTGCCAGCAGCCGACAGGGGGATGGTACTGAAGCTTTCTTT.

The chain has TRBV19 and TRBJ1-2; D not resolved. The CDR3 consists of 16 residues. Looked up from germline, CDR1 is LNHDA and CDR2 is SQIVND (reference sequence). Trimming took 10 bases from V and 5 from J, leaving 26 bases between them. Here the CDR3 DNA reads TGTGCCACTACAGCGGGAGCGGGCCAGAGCGATTATGGCTACACCTTC. Translation gives CATTAGAGQSDYGYTF. The whole variable domain, remainder taken from reference TRBV19 and TRBJ1-2, is DGGITQSPKYLFRKEGQNVTLSCEQNLNHDAMYWYRQDPGQGLRLIYYSQIVNDFQKGDIAEGYSVSREKKESFPLTVTSAQKNPTAFYLCATTAGAGQSDYGYTFGSGTRLTVV.

J is TRBJ2-7 and V is TRBV7-9, with D tentatively TRBD2 (5 bases). This CDR3 contains 12 residues. V was shortened by 5 bases and J by 2 bases, with 7 bases between the two germline ends. Germline loops: CDR1 SEHNR, CDR2 FQNEAQ (reference sequence). CDR3 in DNA: TGTGCCAGCAGCATTAGCGCCTACGAGCAGTACTTC. It encodes CASSISAYEQYF.